This T cell receptor beta chain was recovered during a study of cytomegalovirus exposure and HLA in healthy donors (dated by TCRdb to 2016 to 2017). Regarding the research as a whole: An earlier analysis of 587 of the donors reported 250 to 350 Gb of sequence data and roughly 110 million unique TCR beta sequences from some 180 million T cells. Approximately 310 gigabases of sequencing data and 70 million to 85 million unique TCR sequences were included in an early release covering about 600 HLA-typed donors. The study profiled the T cell repertoires of under 850 subjects by immunosequencing and related them to cytomegalovirus serostatus. A separate validation cohort of roughly 110 different subjects was used in addition to the approximately 640-subject first cohort. In a later analysis, previously published TCR beta repertoires from 550 to 700 donors were re-analyzed and high-resolution HLA genotyping was added so that TCR occurrence patterns could be studied. Genome-wide SNP genotypes for about 65% of the 666 donors were used in a later genetic analysis, which treated that subset as a discovery cohort. Donor age, sex, ethnicity and CMV serostatus were compiled alongside the repertoire data. The study aimed to test whether signatures of past pathogen exposure could be identified by cataloging public T cell receptors. Four or five DR-DQ haplotypes were handled as single units for association and clustering because linkage in the cohort was strong. Of the approximately 370 genotyped donors, 81% were placed in the genetic ancestry cluster associated with self-reported Caucasian donors. Rather than drawing on any new phenotypic data, the later analysis identified candidate immune exposures from TCR beta sequences and the way those sequences occurred across donors. Among 350 to 400 genotyped donors of the cohort, an average of around 240,000 unique TCR beta nucleotide sequences were sequenced per donor, about a sixth of them non-productive. To decide whether each TCR beta V gene segment behaved as functional or pseudogenic, an earlier analysis of some 600 of the donors relied on high-throughput TCR beta sequencing. The number of typed donors differed by locus: roughly 620-630 for A, B, C, DRB1 and DQB1; 522 for DQA1; roughly 600 for DPA1; and about 470 for DPB1. High-throughput TCR immunosequencing, statistical association of individual TCRs with disease status, and machine learning were combined to predict cytomegalovirus infection status. All discovery cohort repertoires had been generated using a single sequencing platform. Class I and class II HLA loci were covered by the typing at four-digit resolution. The research as a whole found: Because counts were too low, about 15 rarely observed V segments, including chromosome 9 orphons, were left out of the earlier analysis of 500 to 650 of the donors. It was suggested by the authors that the approach could potentially be generalized to other disease states and immunological phenotypes. Because HLA typing was unavailable for some donors at each locus, only the typed subset was used in association tests. When HLA alleles, especially DR and DQ, strongly co-occurred, TCR associations were difficult to assign to individual alleles. Cytomegalovirus status was reported to be diagnosed by the classifier with high specificity and sensitivity in both the original and validation cohorts. According to a later analysis, TCR association rates differed among HLA loci, with DRB1 alleles showing the most associated TCRs and HLA-C alleles showing the fewest. In a later genetic analysis, fewer N-insertions in productive TCRs were reported among donors in an Asian-associated ancestry cluster than the roughly 700-donor mean. This cohort had only TCR beta chains sequenced, and the lack of alpha or paired-chain data limited which features could be detected. In a later analysis, HLA-associated TCR beta chains showed more clonal expansion and lower generation probabilities than non-associated chains that were equally common. A later genetic analysis associated a missense DCLRE1C variant with V-gene and J-gene trimming of TCR beta chains, and an independent cohort replicated the association. According to a later analysis, parvovirus B19, influenza, CMV and Epstein-Barr virus appeared linked to several top co-occurrence clusters. A cluster of highly shared sequence variants was judged likely to be a technical artifact of the sequencing pipeline. A further reported finding was that TCR beta sequences accurately predicted the HLA-A and HLA-B alleles for most subjects in the first cohort. Broadly in line with IMGT annotations, most TCR beta V segments showed up in productive rearrangements about 87% or about 30% of the time in an earlier analysis of 450 to 600 of the donors. According to a later analysis, most CMV-associated TCR beta chains appeared to be HLA-restricted, and the HLA associations seemed to be driven largely by CMV exposure. The 87-base-pair reads could not distinguish some IMGT-functional V segments, including TRBV6-2 and TRBV6-3, so those segments were excluded. Sequencing depth was assumed to be roughly uniform across donors in the presence/absence analyses, though that assumption may not hold. At a false discovery rate of 0.05, a later analysis linked approximately 18,000 TCR beta sequences to specific HLA alleles. A few of the identified cytomegalovirus-associated TCR beta chains were confirmed in vitro to be specific for cytomegalovirus antigens. CMV serostatus was the only immune exposure information available for the cohort. Linkage disequilibrium might explain the correlated functional status among segregating V segments, but an unknown experimental factor could not be excluded. In the study, around 160 TCR beta chains were listed as associated with cytomegalovirus. Most TCR sequences were seen in very few donors, while some public TCRs were found in many individuals.

The table lists this clone with a count of one. No cognate antigen has been identified for it. Its ends do not fully match the called genes, so a read error is possible. The method behind the library was the immunoSEQ multiplex PCR assay. For the multiplex PCR, a mixture combining 60 forward primers for TCR Vbeta segments and 13 reverse primers for TCR Jbeta segments was used. Amplification of the CDR3 region of rearranged TCR beta genes was performed with a multiplex PCR assay on genomic DNA. On the Illumina HiSeq System, the amplified TCR beta libraries were sequenced as 87-base-pair reads. On the authors' methods: Across the 670 or so repertoires, a later analysis counted roughly 77 million unique TCR beta chains, roughly 11 million of which were shared by at least two donors. To remove PCR and sequencing errors, raw reads were error-corrected and collapsed into unique sequences using a nearest-neighbor algorithm that merged closely related sequences. CDR3 sequences were aligned to IMGT reference sequences to assign V, D and J gene segments. Each retained sequence needed at least a six-nucleotide match to both a V gene segment and a J gene segment. Rearrangements were classified as productive when the CDR3 lacked stop codons and remained in frame with V and J, and all other rearrangements were classified as non-productive. CDR3 was defined by IMGT convention, running from the second conserved V-encoded cysteine to the conserved J-encoded phenylalanine. In an earlier analysis of more than 550 of the donors, sequences lacking an unambiguous match to a single V gene segment were excluded. In an earlier analysis of approximately 590 of the donors, V segments were called functional above 56.7% productive rearrangements and were called segregating when the between-donor standard deviation exceeded 5%. To diagnose cytomegalovirus status from the catalog of TCR beta chain sequences, a statistical classification framework was built. In a later analysis, V and J genes were assigned by comparing TCR nucleotide sequences against IMGT/GENE-DB human TR gene sequences. Using the TCRdist pipeline, a later analysis assigned CDR3 sequences along with most-parsimonious VDJ recombination scenarios. In a later analysis, each TCR beta chain was defined by its CDR3 amino acid sequence together with its V-gene family, and reads without a unique V-gene family were excluded. As a way to deal with suspected cross-contamination and a sequencing artifact, a later analysis dropped under 600 nucleotide sequences that were highly shared and had low generation probability. A later analysis calculated a clonal expansion index for each public chain from normalized within-repertoire ranks of inferred template counts. In a later analysis, generation probabilities were computed using a VDJ recombination model fitted to out-of-frame rearrangements, and the results were checked against IGoR. In a later analysis, hypergeometric tests were used to score TCR-TCR, TCR-HLA and TCR-CMV co-occurrence, with a repertoire-size bias correction applied to TCR pairs. False discovery rates were estimated in a later analysis by permuting HLA or CMV assignments 20 times. In a later analysis, co-occurring TCRs were grouped with DBSCAN, and TCRdist sequence similarity was added when clustering was performed within HLA-allele-positive subsets. For co-occurrence clustering, repertoires with fewer than 30,000 or more than 120,000 public chains were excluded, along with a handful of repertoires with anomalous nucleotide sharing. TCRdb retrieved this table from immuneACCESS and kept in-frame rearrangements only. Not all clones are present; in checked studies, unresolved V genes account for under half, and no reason is known for the remainder. V and J calls and clone size are as listed in that table; D and trimming were resolved from the DNA. The sample data list around 140,000 clones, and around 73% of these were observed just once. The ten biggest clones cover around 1.5% of the sample.

The cohort was made up of roughly 670 healthy bone marrow donors. At the time of sampling, all cohort members were nominally healthy, though unrecorded immune exposures were likely present. The donor tested CMV seronegative and was one of the 352 seronegative cohort members. Every donor gave a peripheral blood sample, and the peripheral blood mononuclear cells from that sample were used for TCR beta sequencing. Genomic DNA extraction from the blood cell samples was performed with the Qiagen DNeasy Blood Extraction Kit. The germline V gene sets CDR1 to MGHRA and CDR2 to YSYEKL. The CDR3 starts with the cysteine, ends with the phenylalanine, and has 17 residues. This entry keeps only the CDR3 DNA: 51 bases, framed from base 1.

The rearrangement joined TRBV4-1 to TRBJ1-5, with TRBD1 identical over 7 junction bases. The source material was PBMCs. The TCR originated in a female donor in good health and CMV-seronegative. CDR3 protein: CASSQDIKDRLGQPRHF. The nucleotides read TGCGCCAGCAGCCAAGATATCAAGGACAGGCTCGGTCAGCCCCGGCATTTT.